A single sample gave rise to the 22 T cell receptor beta chains below, sequenced in a study of Ad26.COV2.S vaccination and SARS-CoV-2 variants. Indicated treatment: around 19 received Ad26.COV2.S at low or high dose, single or two shots; roughly five received placebo; per-sample allocation not given. Day 63 following the first vaccine or placebo injection was when the samples were taken. Data came from immunoSEQ multiplex PCR; TCRdb stores just in-frame clones and leaves some out. The sample lists around 340,000 clones; 86% were seen once. This specimen consisted of peripheral blood, obtained in a trial of Ad26.COV2.S vaccine versus placebo. The receptor source for this set is a person between 18 and 65 years old who received the Ad26.COV2.S COVID-19 vaccine or a placebo.

This clone has just one count. At one end the junction does not follow the germline gene, possibly because of a read error. This chain connects TRBV11-2 to TRBJ2-7, with D perhaps given as TRBD1 or TRBD2 (6 bases each). This CDR3 has 14 amino acids. The germline gives CDR1 SGHAT, CDR2 FQNNGV. Here the CDR3 reads CASSLGGGRSEQYF. The CDR3 DNA follows: TGTGCCAGCAGTTTAGGTGGGGGGCGATCCGAGCAGTACTTC.

V and J are TRBV7-9 and TRBJ2-7; possible D gene TRBD1, 5 bases. The CDR3 totals 13 residues. The V end lost 2 bases, the J end lost 4 bases, and 9 bases lay between the germline ends. Germline values: CDR1 SEHNR, CDR2 FQNEAQ (reference sequence). The CDR3 nucleotides are TGTGCCAGCAGCTTAATAACAGGTTACGAGCAGTACTTC. Translation: CASSLITGYEQYF.

This chain connects TRBV19 to TRBJ1-6; D call uncertain. Germline V lookup: CDR1 LNHDA, CDR2 SQIVND (reference sequence). Trimming took off 11 bases at V and 4 bases at J, with 18 bases between the two ends. The CDR3 consists of 15 residues. This CDR3 is CACRWKDLYNSPLHF. CDR3 bases: TGTGCCTGCCGATGGAAGGACCTATATAATTCACCCCTCCACTTT.

The rearrangement joins TRBV7-2 to TRBJ2-5; the match to TRBD1 covers 10 bases. V trimming: 5 bases; J trimming: 5 bases; junction bases outside the gene matches: 11. Germline V gene lookup returns CDR1 SGHTA and CDR2 FQGNSA. This CDR3 spans 16 amino acids. CDR3 sequence reads: CASSARQGALLETQYF. In DNA form, the CDR3 reads TGTGCCAGCAGCGCACGACAGGGGGCGCTTCTTGAGACCCAGTACTTC.

The V call is TRBV9, the J call TRBJ1-6; D is ambiguous. The CDR3 is 14 residues long. Germline CDR1 SGDLS, CDR2 YYNGEE. V was cut by 0 bases and J by 10 bases, with 11 bases left in between. CDR3 sequence (DNA): TGTGCCAGCAGCGTAGCTGGAGGGAGGTCACCCCTCCACTTT. This sequence encodes CASSVAGGRSPLHF.

The chain links TRBV4-2 to TRBJ1-6; D perhaps matches TRBD1 (6 bases). Per the germline V gene, CDR1 is LGHNA and CDR2 is YNFKEQ. This CDR3 spans 20 amino acids. Trimming cost V 1 base and J 0 bases, with 19 bases left between them. CDR3 bases: TGTGCCAGCAGCCAAGGACAGGCCGGGCCTTATAGCTCCTATAATTCACCCCTCCACTTT. Its protein is CASSQGQAGPYSSYNSPLHF.

V and J are TRBV14 and TRBJ2-1, with 8 positions matching TRBD2. The V and J ends lost 2 bases and 4 bases, in that order; junction bases with no gene match: 7. From germline, CDR1 is SGHDN and CDR2 FVKESK. The CDR3 has 16 residues. Here the CDR3 DNA reads TGTGCCAGCAGCCAAACGACTAGCGCGAGATACAATGAGCAGTTCTTC. It codes for CASSQTTSARYNEQFF. Combining the CDR3 with reference TRBV14 and TRBJ2-1 gives the whole variable domain EAGVTQFPSHSVIEKGQTVTLRCDPISGHDNLYWYRRVMGKEIKFLLHFVKESKQDESGMPNNRFLAERTGGTYSTLKVQPAELEDSGVYFCASSQTTSARYNEQFFGPGTRLTVL.

The DNA of the CDR3 is TGTGCCAGCAGCTTGTCGTTTTTGGATGCCCAGTACTTC. Protein: CASSLSFLDAQYF. The chain carries TRBV11-2 and TRBJ2-5; D is ambiguous. Germline V lookup: CDR1 SGHAT, CDR2 FQNNGV. Trimming removed 3 bases at V and 9 bases at J, with 14 bases between. CDR3 length: 13 residues. Supplemented by reference TRBV11-2 and TRBJ2-5, the full variable domain reads EAGVAQSPRYKIIEKRQSVAFWCNPISGHATLYWYQQILGQGPKLLIQFQNNGVVDDSQLPKDRFSAERLKGVDSTLKIQPAKLEDSAVYLCASSLSFLDAQYFGPGTRLLVL.

J is TRBJ1-1 and V is TRBV4-1, with D perhaps matching TRBD1 (6 bases). V was pared by 11 bases and J by 7 bases, with 20 bases between. This CDR3 comprises 13 residues. CDR1 and CDR2 (germline): MGHRA, YSYEKL. Here the CDR3 DNA reads TGCGCCTCCAAACGAGGGGGACGGGGTGAAGCTTTCTTT. Its protein is CASKRGGRGEAFF.

This chain connects TRBV27 to TRBJ1-2, with D possibly matching TRBD1 (5 bases). Trimming left V 6 bases short and J 4 bases short, with 12 bases between. The CDR3 consists of 13 residues. Germline V gives CDR1 MNHEY, CDR2 SMNVEV (reference sequence). The CDR3 sequence is CASSPLGAYGYTF. CDR3 bases: TGTGCCAGCAGCCCCCTCGGGGCCTATGGCTACACCTTC.

The chain is built from TRBV11-2 and TRBJ2-6; D gene ambiguous. The CDR3 is made up of 16 amino acids. The ends were cut back, 3 bases at V and 3 bases at J, with 12 bases in the middle. The germline V gene has CDR1 SGHAT and CDR2 FQNNGV. The CDR3 DNA sequence: TGTGCCAGCAGCTTCGGGCGGTCGGGTGGGGCCAACGTCCTGACTTTC. This sequence encodes CASSFGRSGGANVLTF.

The chain carries TRBV3-1 (or the pseudogene TRBV3-2) and TRBJ2-1; weak D call: TRBD1 (6 bases). V was cut by 4 bases and J by 3 bases, with 7 bases left in between. Germline assignment: CDR1 LGHDT and CDR2 YNNKEL (reference sequence). The CDR3 is 13 residues long. CDR3 loop: CASSPGDYNEQFF. The DNA of the CDR3 is TGTGCCAGCAGCCCAGGGGACTACAATGAGCAGTTCTTC.

DNA of the CDR3: TGTGCCAGCAGCCAGGACAGAAGTAATGAAAAACTGTTTTTT. Translated, it gives CASSQDRSNEKLFF. The chain has TRBV3-1 (or the pseudogene TRBV3-2) and TRBJ1-4; TRBD1 is a possible D gene (6 bases). The CDR3 totals 14 residues. V shed 3 bases and J shed 4 bases, with 9 bases lying between them. Germline CDR1 LGHDT, CDR2 YNNKEL (reference sequence).

The rearrangement joins TRBV18 to TRBJ2-1; maybe TRBD1 (5 bases). From germline, CDR1 is KGHSH and CDR2 LQKENI. This CDR3 region has 15 residues. The V end was cut by 3 bases, the J end by 9 bases, with 18 bases between. The CDR3 loop is CASSPPSLSRAEQFF. The CDR3 coding sequence is TGTGCCAGCTCACCTCCTTCACTGAGCAGGGCTGAGCAGTTCTTC.

The chain has TRBV7-9 and TRBJ2-7; D possibly uses TRBD1 or TRBD2 (6 bases each). This CDR3 is built from 16 residues. Germline V gene lookup returns CDR1 SEHNR and CDR2 FQNEAQ (reference sequence). Trimming pared 3 bases from V and 2 bases from J, leaving 17 bases between. CDR3 DNA: TGTGCCAGCAGCTTCGCCTGGGGGGCCGAAACCTACGAGCAGTACTTC. Residues: CASSFAWGAETYEQYF.

The V and J genes are TRBV28 and TRBJ2-7; D possibly corresponds to TRBD2 (6 bases). CDR3 length: 13 residues. Germline V gives CDR1 MDHEN, CDR2 SYDVKM. V gave up 6 bases and J gave up 5 bases, with 14 bases separating them. The CDR3 DNA reads as TGTGCCAGCAGGCCAGGCGGGGCCAACGAGCAGTACTTC. Protein sequence: CASRPGGANEQYF.

This clone has just one count. The rearrangement uses TRBV4-2 and TRBJ2-7; D unclear. This CDR3 spans 16 amino acids. V was cut by 3 bases and J by 0 bases, with 15 bases left in between. CDR1 is LGHNA and CDR2 is YNFKEQ in the germline V gene. The CDR3 DNA reads TGTGCCAGCAGCCAGGCCCCCGGAAGGGACTCCTACGAGCAGTACTTC. Protein: CASSQAPGRDSYEQYF.

This chain joins TRBV6-5 and TRBJ2-7, with a possible D match to TRBD2 (6 bases). The CDR3 runs 14 residues. V lost 6 bases to trimming and J lost 1 base, with 13 bases between them. Germline CDR1 reads MNHEY; CDR2 reads SVGAGI. The CDR3 reads CASRSHRGSYEQYF. The CDR3 region has the DNA TGTGCCAGCAGATCTCATCGGGGGTCCTACGAGCAGTACTTC.

The chain recombines TRBV29-1 with TRBJ1-4; no clear D. Trimming took 6 bases from V and 7 from J, leaving 12 bases between them. The CDR3 runs to 12 residues. Germline CDR1 is SQVTM and CDR2 is ANQGSEA. The CDR3 region has the DNA TGCAGCGTCTTGGGGATGGGTGAAAAACTGTTTTTT. This sequence encodes CSVLGMGEKLFF.

This clone came up once. The chain employs TRBV2 and TRBJ2-5; the match to TRBD2 covers 10 bases. Losses at the gene ends were 5 bases for V and 1 base for J; bases not matched to a gene: 4. The CDR3 extends over 15 amino acids. Germline-derived CDR1 and CDR2 are SNHLY and FYNNEI. DNA of the CDR3: TGTGCCAGCAGTTGGACTAGCGGACTCCAAGAGACCCAGTACTTC. Protein: CASSWTSGLQETQYF.

The CDR3 DNA reads as TGTGCCAGCAGCCAAGATATGAGACAGGGATTCGCCCATGAGCAGTTCTTC. Its translation is CASSQDMRQGFAHEQFF. The chain recombines TRBV3-1 (or the pseudogene TRBV3-2) with TRBJ2-1; the match to TRBD1 covers 7 bases. CDR1 LGHDT and CDR2 YNNKEL come from the germline V gene (reference sequence). Losses at the gene ends were 0 bases for V and 8 bases for J; bases not matched to a gene: 13. The CDR3 totals 17 residues.

The chain has TRBV29-1 and TRBJ2-2; TRBD2 might be the D (5 bases). V lost 4 bases and J 5 bases, leaving 8 bases between the germline ends. This CDR3 has 12 residues. Germline assignment: CDR1 SQVTM and CDR2 ANQGSEA. In DNA, the CDR3 is TGCAGCGTTGTTTCGGGGACCGGGGAGCTGTTTTTT. Protein product: CSVVSGTGELFF.